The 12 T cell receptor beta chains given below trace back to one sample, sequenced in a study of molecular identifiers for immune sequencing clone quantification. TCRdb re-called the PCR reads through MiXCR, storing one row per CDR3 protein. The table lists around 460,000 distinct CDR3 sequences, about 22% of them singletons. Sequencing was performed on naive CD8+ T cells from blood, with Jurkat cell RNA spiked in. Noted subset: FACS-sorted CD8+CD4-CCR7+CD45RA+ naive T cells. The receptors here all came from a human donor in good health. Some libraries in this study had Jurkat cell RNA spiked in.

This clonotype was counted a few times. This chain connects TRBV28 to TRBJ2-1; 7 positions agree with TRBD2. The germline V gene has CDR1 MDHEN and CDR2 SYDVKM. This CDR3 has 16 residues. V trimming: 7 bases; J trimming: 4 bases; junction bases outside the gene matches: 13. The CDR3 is CASTPLASGPYNEQFF. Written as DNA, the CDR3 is TGTGCCAGCACCCCCCTGGCTAGCGGACCTTACAATGAGCAGTTCTTC.

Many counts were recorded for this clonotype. CDR3 residues: CASSYSLGQSTYEQYF. CDR3 sequence (DNA): TGTGCCAGCAGTTACTCTTTAGGACAGTCCACCTACGAGCAGTACTTC. The J gene is TRBJ2-7, the V gene TRBV6-6; D might be TRBD1 (6 bases). V was cut by 0 bases and J by 2 bases, with 14 bases left in between. Germline CDR1 and CDR2: MNHNY and SVGAGI (reference sequence). The CDR3 extends over 16 amino acids.

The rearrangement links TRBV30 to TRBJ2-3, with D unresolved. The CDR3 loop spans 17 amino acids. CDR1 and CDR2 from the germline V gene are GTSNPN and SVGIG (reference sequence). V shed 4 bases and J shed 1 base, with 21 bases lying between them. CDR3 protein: CAWIPRSLLFRTDTQYF. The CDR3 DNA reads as TGTGCCTGGATCCCCCGGAGTCTCCTGTTCCGCACAGATACGCAGTATTTT.

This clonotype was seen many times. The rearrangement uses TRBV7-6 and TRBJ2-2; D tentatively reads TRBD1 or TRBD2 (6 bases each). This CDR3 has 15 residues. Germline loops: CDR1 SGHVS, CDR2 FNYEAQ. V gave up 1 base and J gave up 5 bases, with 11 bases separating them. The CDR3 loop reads CASSLVTGRTGELFF. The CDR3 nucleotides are TGTGCCAGCAGCTTAGTTACAGGGAGGACCGGGGAGCTGTTTTTT.

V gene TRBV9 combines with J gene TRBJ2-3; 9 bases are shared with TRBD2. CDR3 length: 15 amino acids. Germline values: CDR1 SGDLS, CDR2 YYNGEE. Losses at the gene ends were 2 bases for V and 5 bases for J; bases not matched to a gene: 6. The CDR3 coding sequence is TGTGCCAGCAGCGTTAGCGGGGGAGTAGAAGATACGCAGTATTTT. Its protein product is CASSVSGGVEDTQYF.

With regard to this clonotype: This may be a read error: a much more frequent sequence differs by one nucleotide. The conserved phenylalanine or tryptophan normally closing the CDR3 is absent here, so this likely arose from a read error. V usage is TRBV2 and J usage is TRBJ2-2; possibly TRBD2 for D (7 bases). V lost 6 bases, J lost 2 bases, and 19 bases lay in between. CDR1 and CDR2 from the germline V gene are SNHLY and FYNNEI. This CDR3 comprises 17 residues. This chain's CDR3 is CASRPLGGGANTGELFL. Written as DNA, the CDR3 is TGTGCCAGCAGGCCCTTGGGAGGGGGAGCTAACACCGGGGAGCTGTTTTTA.

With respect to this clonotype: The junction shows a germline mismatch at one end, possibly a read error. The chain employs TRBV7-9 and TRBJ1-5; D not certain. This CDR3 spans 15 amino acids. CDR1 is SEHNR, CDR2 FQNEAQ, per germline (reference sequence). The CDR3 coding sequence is TGTGCCGGCAGCTTAGGAGGGTTTGGAAATCAGCCCCAGCATTTT. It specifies CAGSLGGFGNQPQHF.

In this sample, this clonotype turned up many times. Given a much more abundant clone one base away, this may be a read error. The CDR3 protein is CASSTYYEQYF. The CDR3 bases are TGTGCCAGCAGTACCTACTACGAGCAGTACTTC. The chain employs TRBV28 and TRBJ2-7, with no clear D. The CDR3 covers 11 residues. Germline V lookup: CDR1 MDHEN, CDR2 SYDVKM. V lost 5 bases to trimming and J lost 3 bases, with 5 bases between them.

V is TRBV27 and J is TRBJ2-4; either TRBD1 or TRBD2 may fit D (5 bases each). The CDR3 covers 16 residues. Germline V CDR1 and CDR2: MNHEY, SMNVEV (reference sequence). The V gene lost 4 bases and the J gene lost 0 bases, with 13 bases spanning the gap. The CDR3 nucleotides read TGTGCCAGCAGTTCACCCGGGACCCTAGCCAAAAACATTCAGTACTTC. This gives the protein CASSSPGTLAKNIQYF.

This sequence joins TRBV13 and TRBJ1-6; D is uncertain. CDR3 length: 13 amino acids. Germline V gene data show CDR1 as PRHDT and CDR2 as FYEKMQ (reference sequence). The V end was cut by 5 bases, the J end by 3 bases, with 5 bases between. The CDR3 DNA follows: TGTGCCAGCAGCCGTGACTATAATTCACCCCTCCACTTT. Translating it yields CASSRDYNSPLHF.

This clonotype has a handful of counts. The CDR3 DNA follows: TGCAGTGCTAAGGTGGCACTATTCCCCTACTATGGCTACACCTTC. Protein product: CSAKVALFPYYGYTF. The chain carries TRBV20-1 and TRBJ1-2; D remains ambiguous. V lost 4 bases and J 3 bases, leaving 18 bases between the germline ends. The CDR3 runs 15 residues. Germline lookup yields CDR1 DFQATT and CDR2 SNEGSKA (reference sequence).

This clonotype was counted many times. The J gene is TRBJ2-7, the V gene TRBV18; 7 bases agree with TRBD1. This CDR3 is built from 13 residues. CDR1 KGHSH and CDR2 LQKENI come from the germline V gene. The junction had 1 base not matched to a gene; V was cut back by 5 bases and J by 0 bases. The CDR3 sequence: CASSDRASYEQYF. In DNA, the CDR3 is TGTGCCAGCTCAGACAGGGCCTCCTACGAGCAGTACTTC. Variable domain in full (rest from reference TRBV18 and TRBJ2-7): NAGVMQNPRHLVRRRGQEARLRCSPMKGHSHVYWYRQLPEEGLKFMVYLQKENIIDESGMPKERFSAEFPKEGPSILRIQQVVRGDSAAYFCASSDRASYEQYFGPGTRLTVT.